This TCR beta chain was identified during a study of blood T cell repertoires in COVID-19. Study-level background: Samples of COVID-19 (acute and convalescent) were obtained from the United States, Italy and Spain.

Residents of 24 US areas, aged roughly 18 to 89 years, made up the participants. Exposed volunteers were people who met a COVID-19 case within 2 weeks before study entry. The table came from immunoSEQ multiplex PCR; TCRdb's copy has only in-frame clones and leaves some out. The sample includes over 250,000 clones, roughly 80% of them seen just once. Germline V lookup: CDR1 MNHEY, CDR2 SVGAGI. The length of the CDR3 is 16 residues. With 4 bases clipped from V and 5 bases from J, the junction kept 7 bases outside the gene matches. The chain carries TRBV6-5 and TRBJ2-7, with 14 bases fitting TRBD2. The sequenced sample was PBMCs or T cells enriched from blood (not recorded which). This receptor was taken from a man aged 35 to 55 who had been exposed to COVID-19. CDR3 in amino acids: CASSSAGTSGRHEQYF. The CDR3 DNA reads TGTGCCAGCAGTTCCGCCGGGACTAGCGGGAGACACGAGCAGTACTTC.